This record concerns one T cell receptor (beta chain) sequence. Clones were read by immunoSEQ multiplex PCR, and TCRdb kept only the in-frame ones, dropping some. The data contain 150,000 or so clones, 84% of them seen just once; the ten biggest clones take up about 40%. The data derive from a study of blood T cell repertoires in COVID-19. Study-level information: The United States, Italy and Spain provided the acute and convalescent COVID-19 samples. Sources were T cells, B-cell-depleted T cells, or PBMCs; the material itself was cDNA or gDNA.

The ends were cut back, 0 bases at V and 4 bases at J, with 9 bases in the middle. This CDR3 spans 14 amino acids. The V gene's germline CDR1 is LGHDT and CDR2 YNNKEL (reference sequence). This clonotype originated in a human donor in a cohort sampled during active COVID-19. The material sequenced was peripheral blood. The V call is TRBV3-1 (or the pseudogene TRBV3-2), the J call TRBJ1-2; the D is unclear. CDR3 sequence reads: CASSQELGSYGYTF. The CDR3 DNA follows: TGTGCCAGCAGCCAAGAGCTGGGCAGCTATGGCTACACCTTC.